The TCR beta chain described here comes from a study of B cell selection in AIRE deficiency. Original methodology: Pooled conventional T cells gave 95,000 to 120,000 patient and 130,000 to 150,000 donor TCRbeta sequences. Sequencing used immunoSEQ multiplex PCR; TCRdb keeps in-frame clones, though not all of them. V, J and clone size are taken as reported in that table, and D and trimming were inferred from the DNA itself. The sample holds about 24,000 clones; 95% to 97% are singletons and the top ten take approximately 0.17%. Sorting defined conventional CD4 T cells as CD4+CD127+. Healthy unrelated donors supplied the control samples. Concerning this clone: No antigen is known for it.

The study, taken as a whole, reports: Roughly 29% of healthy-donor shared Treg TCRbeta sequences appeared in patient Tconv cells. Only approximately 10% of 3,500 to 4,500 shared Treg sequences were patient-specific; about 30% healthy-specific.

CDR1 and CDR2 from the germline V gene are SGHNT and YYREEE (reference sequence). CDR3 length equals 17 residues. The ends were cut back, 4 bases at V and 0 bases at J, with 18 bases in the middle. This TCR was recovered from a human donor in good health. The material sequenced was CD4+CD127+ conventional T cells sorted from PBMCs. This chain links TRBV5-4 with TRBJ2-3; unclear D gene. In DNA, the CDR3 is TGTGCCAGCAGCCGGGCTGTACGAAGGGAAAGCACAGATACGCAGTATTTT. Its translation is CASSRAVRRESTDTQYF.